The subject of this entry is one T cell receptor (beta chain). As yet, its antigen is unknown. The CDR3 runs 15 residues. Trimming cost V 2 bases and J 1 base; bases outside gene matches: 3. The V gene's germline CDR1 is SGHTA and CDR2 FQGTGA. The PCR had 60 Vbeta and 13 Jbeta primers. Method: immunoSEQ multiplex PCR; TCRdb's copy keeps in-frame clones and lacks some. The data contain around 75,000 clones, around 82% of them singletons. The record originates from a study of cytomegalovirus exposure and HLA in healthy donors. Overall study results and limits: One cluster of highly shared sequence variants probably arose as a sequencing artifact.

This clonotype was obtained from a man aged 35 to 55 in good health and CMV-seronegative. The sequenced material came from PBMCs. V is TRBV7-3 and J is TRBJ2-3, with 7 bases aligning to TRBD2. In DNA form, the CDR3 reads TGTGCCAGCAGCTTAGGCAGCGGGGGCACAGATACGCAGTATTTT. Residues: CASSLGSGGTDTQYF.